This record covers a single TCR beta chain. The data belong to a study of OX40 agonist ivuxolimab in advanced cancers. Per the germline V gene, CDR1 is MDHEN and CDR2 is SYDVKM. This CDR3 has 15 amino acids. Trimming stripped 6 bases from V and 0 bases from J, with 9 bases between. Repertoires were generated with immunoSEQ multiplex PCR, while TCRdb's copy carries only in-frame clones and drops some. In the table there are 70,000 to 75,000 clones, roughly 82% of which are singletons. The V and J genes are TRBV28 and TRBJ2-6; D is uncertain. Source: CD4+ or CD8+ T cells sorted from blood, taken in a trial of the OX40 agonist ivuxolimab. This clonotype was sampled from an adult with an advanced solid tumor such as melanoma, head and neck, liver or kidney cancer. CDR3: CASRSPSSGANVLTF. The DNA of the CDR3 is TGTGCCAGCAGATCACCCAGCTCTGGGGCCAACGTCCTGACTTTC.